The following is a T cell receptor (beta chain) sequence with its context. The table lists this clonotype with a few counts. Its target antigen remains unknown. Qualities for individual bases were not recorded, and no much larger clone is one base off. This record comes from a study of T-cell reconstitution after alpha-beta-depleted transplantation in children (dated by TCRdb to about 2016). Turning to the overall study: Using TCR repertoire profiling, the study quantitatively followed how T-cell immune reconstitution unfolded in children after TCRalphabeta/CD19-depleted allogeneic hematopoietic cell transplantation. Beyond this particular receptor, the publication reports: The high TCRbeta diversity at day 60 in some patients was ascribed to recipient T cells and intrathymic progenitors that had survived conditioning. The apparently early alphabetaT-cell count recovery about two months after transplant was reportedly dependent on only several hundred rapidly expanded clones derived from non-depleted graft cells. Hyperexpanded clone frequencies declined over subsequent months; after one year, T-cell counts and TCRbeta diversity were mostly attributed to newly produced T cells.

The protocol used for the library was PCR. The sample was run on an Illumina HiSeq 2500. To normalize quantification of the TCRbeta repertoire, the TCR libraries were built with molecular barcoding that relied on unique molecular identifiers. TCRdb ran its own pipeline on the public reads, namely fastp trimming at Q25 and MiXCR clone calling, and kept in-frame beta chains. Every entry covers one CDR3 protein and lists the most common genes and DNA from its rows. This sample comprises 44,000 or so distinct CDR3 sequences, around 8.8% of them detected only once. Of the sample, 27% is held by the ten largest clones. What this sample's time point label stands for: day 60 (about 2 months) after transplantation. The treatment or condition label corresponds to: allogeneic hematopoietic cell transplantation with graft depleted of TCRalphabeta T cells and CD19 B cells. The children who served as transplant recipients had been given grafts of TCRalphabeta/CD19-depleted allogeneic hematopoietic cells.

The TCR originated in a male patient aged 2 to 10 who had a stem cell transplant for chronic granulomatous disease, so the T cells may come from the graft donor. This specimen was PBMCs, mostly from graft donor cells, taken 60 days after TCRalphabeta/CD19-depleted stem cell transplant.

The CDR3 protein sequence reads: CSAAGRGGGAGELFF. The nucleotide sequence is given as TGCAGTGCCGCGGGTCGAGGCGGGGGGGCCGGGGAGCTGTTTTTT. Rearrangement joined TRBV20-1 to TRBJ2-2; 9 junctional bases match TRBD2. Per the germline V gene (reference sequence), DFQATT is the CDR1 and SNEGSKA is the CDR2. There are 15 amino acids in the CDR3, from cysteine to phenylalanine inclusive. CDR3 DNA only is kept here, 45 bases in frame from base 1. Trimmed from V: 6 bases; trimmed from J: 6 bases; junction bases lacking a gene match: 11.